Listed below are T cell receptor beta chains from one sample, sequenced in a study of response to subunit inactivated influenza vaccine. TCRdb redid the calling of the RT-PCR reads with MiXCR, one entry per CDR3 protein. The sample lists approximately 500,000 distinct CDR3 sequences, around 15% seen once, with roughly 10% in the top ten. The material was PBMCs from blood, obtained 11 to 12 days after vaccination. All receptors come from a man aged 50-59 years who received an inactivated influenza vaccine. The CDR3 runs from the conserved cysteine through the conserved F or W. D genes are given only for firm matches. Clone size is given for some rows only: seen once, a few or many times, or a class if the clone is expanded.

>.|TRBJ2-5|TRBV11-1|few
CASSSYVGAETQYF
TGTGCCAGCAGCTCGTATGTGGGCGCGGAGACCCAGTACTTC
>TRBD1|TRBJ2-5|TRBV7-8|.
CASSPNRGSETQYF
TGTGCCAGCAGCCCCAACAGGGGTTCTGAGACCCAGTACTTC
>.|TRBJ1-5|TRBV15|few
CATSRERDIPQPQHF
TGTGCCACCAGCAGAGAACGGGACATTCCTCAGCCCCAGCATTTT
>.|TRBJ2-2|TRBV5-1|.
CASSLDGRYTGELFF
TGCGCCAGCAGCTTGGATGGGAGGTACACCGGGGAGCTGTTTTTT
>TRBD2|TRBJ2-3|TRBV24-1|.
CATSGTSGSSTDTQYF
TGTGCCACCAGTGGAACTAGCGGGAGCAGCACAGATACGCAGTATTTT
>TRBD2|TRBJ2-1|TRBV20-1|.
CSARPSGSINEQFF
TGCAGTGCTAGACCTAGCGGGAGTATCAATGAGCAGTTCTTC
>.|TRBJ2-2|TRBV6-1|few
CASSPHPGANTGELFF
TGTGCCAGCAGTCCCCATCCGGGGGCGAACACCGGGGAGCTGTTTTTT
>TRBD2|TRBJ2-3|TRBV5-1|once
CASSWETSGATDTQYF
TGCGCCAGCAGCTGGGAGACTAGCGGGGCCACAGATACGCAGTATTTT
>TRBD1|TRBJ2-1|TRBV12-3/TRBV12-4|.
CASRSTHRGNEQFF
TGTGCCAGCAGGTCGACCCACAGGGGAAATGAGCAGTTCTTC
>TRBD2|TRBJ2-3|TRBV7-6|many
CASSLLSAGPSDTQYF
TGTGCCAGCAGCTTATTATCAGCGGGGCCCAGCGATACGCAGTATTTT
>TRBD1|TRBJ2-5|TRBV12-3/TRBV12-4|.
CASRIYRGTQETQYF
TGTGCCAGCAGAATTTACAGGGGAACACAAGAGACCCAGTACTTC
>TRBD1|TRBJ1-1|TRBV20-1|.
CSARPGTVFHTEAFF
TGCAGTGCTAGGCCTGGGACAGTCTTCCACACTGAAGCTTTCTTT
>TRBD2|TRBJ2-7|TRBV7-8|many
CASSLVGGAYEQYF
TGTGCCAGCAGCTTAGTCGGGGGGGCTTACGAGCAGTACTTC
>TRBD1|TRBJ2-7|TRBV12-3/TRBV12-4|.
CASSLTGGGAEQYF
TGTGCCAGCAGTTTGACAGGGGGTGGCGCCGAGCAGTACTTC
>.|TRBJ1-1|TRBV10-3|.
CAISRHDRNTEAFF
TGTGCCATCAGCCGACACGATCGGAACACTGAAGCTTTCTTT
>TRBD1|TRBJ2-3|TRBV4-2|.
CASSQALQGAYTDTQYF
TGTGCCAGCAGCCAAGCACTTCAGGGGGCGTATACAGATACGCAGTATTTT
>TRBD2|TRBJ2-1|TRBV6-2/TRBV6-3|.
CASSLLAGGYHEQFF
TGTGCCAGCAGTCTACTAGCGGGAGGCTACCATGAGCAGTTCTTC
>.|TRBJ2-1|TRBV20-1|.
CSARDQMKNEQFF
TGCAGTGCTAGAGATCAGATGAAGAATGAGCAGTTCTTC
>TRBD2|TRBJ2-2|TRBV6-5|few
CASTLGTSGANTGELFF
TGTGCCAGCACTTTGGGGACTAGCGGGGCGAACACCGGGGAGCTGTTTTTT
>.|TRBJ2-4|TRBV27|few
CASSSRGTLAKNIQYF
TGTGCCAGCAGTTCCCGCGGGACTCTAGCCAAAAACATTCAGTACTTC
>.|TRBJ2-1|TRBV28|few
CASSSLGTGFHNEQFF
TGTGCCAGCAGTTCTTTAGGGACGGGTTTCCACAATGAGCAGTTCTTC
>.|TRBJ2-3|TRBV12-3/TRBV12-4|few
CASSLSLRTDTQYF
TGTGCCAGCAGTTTATCCTTACGCACAGATACGCAGTATTTT
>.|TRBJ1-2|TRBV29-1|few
CSVGNREAGYTF
TGCAGCGTGGGAAACAGGGAGGCTGGCTACACCTTC
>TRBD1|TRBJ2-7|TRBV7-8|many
CASSGTVYEQYF
TGTGCCAGCAGCGGGACAGTTTACGAGCAGTACTTC
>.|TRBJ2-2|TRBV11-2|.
CASSPRAPRWTGELFF
TGTGCCAGCAGCCCTAGGGCACCCCGTTGGACCGGGGAGCTGTTTTTT
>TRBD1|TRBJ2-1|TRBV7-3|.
CASSSGTGDQFF
TGTGCCAGCAGCTCAGGGACAGGGGATCAGTTCTTC
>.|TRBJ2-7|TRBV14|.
CASSGPGIASYEQYF
TGTGCCAGCAGCGGACCGGGAATCGCGTCCTACGAGCAGTACTTC
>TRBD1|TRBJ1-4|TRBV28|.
CASKGQELTTNEKLFF
TGTGCCAGCAAGGGACAGGAATTAACAACTAATGAAAAACTGTTTTTT
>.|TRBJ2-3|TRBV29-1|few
CSVVGQGGDTQYF
TGCAGCGTTGTAGGTCAGGGCGGGGATACGCAGTATTTT
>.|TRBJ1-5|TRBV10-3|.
CAISESRRLSDSEDQPQHF
TGTGCCATCAGTGAGTCCCGCAGACTGTCCGACAGCGAAGATCAGCCCCAGCATTTT
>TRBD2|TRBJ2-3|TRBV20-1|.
CSAPLGGSGGLYF
TGCAGTGCTCCCCTGGGAGGAAGCGGGGGTTTGTATTTT
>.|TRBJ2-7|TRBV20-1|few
CSALHQLYYEQYF
TGCAGTGCTCTGCACCAACTATACTACGAGCAGTACTTC
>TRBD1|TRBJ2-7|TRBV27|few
CASSLGTGAVEQYF
TGTGCCAGCAGTTTGGGGACAGGGGCGGTCGAGCAGTACTTC
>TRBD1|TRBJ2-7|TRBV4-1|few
CASSQIQGFTYEQYF
TGCGCCAGCAGCCAAATACAGGGGTTTACCTACGAGCAGTACTTC
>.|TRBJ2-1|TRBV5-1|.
CASSLEFGGLSYNEQFF
TGCGCCAGCAGCTTGGAATTCGGGGGGCTTTCCTACAATGAGCAGTTCTTC
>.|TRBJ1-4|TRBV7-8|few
CASSPSQILNEKLFF
TGTGCCAGCAGCCCAAGCCAGATCCTTAATGAAAAACTGTTTTTT
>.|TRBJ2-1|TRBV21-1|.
CASSRGLGHYNEQFF
TGTGCCAGCAGCAGGGGTTTGGGACATTACAATGAGCAGTTCTTC
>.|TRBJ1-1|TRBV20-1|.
CSARDEDRQRNTEAFF
TGCAGTGCTAGAGATGAAGACAGGCAGAGGAACACTGAAGCTTTCTTT
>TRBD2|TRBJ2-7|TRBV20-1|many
CSARTGLRYEQYF
TGCAGTGCCAGAACGGGACTAAGATACGAGCAGTACTTC
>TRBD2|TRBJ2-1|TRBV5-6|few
CASTLLAGLNEQFF
TGTGCCAGCACCCTTTTAGCGGGGTTGAATGAGCAGTTCTTC
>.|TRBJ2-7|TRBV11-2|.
CASSLGSGDEQYF
TGTGCCAGCAGCTTAGGATCCGGGGACGAGCAGTACTTC
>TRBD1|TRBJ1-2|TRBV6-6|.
CASNYRGGYGYTF
TGTGCCAGCAACTACAGGGGGGGCTATGGCTACACCTTC
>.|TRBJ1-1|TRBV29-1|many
CSVVPDTEAFF
TGCAGCGTTGTTCCAGACACTGAAGCTTTCTTT
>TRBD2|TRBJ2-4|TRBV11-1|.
CASTPGGSGGTLAKNIQYF
TGTGCCAGCACCCCAGGTGGTAGCGGGGGAACACTAGCCAAAAACATTCAGTACTTC
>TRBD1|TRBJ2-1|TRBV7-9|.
CASSLAGTGGFF
TGTGCCAGCAGCTTAGCTGGGACAGGAGGGTTCTTC
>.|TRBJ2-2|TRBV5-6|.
CASSTAVLNTGELFF
TGTGCCAGCAGTACCGCAGTCCTCAACACCGGGGAGCTGTTTTTT
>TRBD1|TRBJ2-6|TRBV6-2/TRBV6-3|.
CASSWNRGPKLPSGANVLTF
TGTGCCAGCAGTTGGAACAGGGGTCCCAAACTACCCTCTGGGGCCAACGTCCTGACTTTC
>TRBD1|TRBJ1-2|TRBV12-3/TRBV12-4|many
CASSAWGQEDYGYTF
TGTGCCAGCAGTGCCTGGGGACAGGAAGATTATGGCTACACCTTC
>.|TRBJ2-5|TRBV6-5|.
CASSYFSGGQETQYF
TGTGCCAGCAGTTACTTCTCCGGCGGACAAGAGACCCAGTACTTC
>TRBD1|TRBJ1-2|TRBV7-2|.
CASSFQGARDGYTF
TGTGCCAGCAGCTTTCAGGGGGCGAGGGATGGCTACACCTTC
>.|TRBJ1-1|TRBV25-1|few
CASSEQGMGGDPEAFF
TGTGCCAGCAGTGAACAGGGGATGGGGGGAGATCCTGAAGCTTTCTTT
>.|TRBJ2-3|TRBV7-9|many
CASQGTDTQYF
TGTGCCAGCCAAGGAACAGATACGCAGTATTTT
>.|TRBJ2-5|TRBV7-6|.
CASSPPGVRLKETQYF
TGTGCCAGCAGCCCACCGGGAGTGAGGCTGAAAGAGACCCAGTACTTC